The next 2 T cell receptor beta chains were all read from a single sample in a study. TCRdb ran MiXCR on the 5' RACE reads and lists one entry per CDR3 protein. Of about 64,000 distinct CDR3 sequences in the sample, about 22% were seen once. Sequencing input: memory CD4+ T cells sorted from a lymph node. Indicated subset: memory CD4+ T cells, CD4+CD45RO+CD25-. Receptors originate from a female donor with breast cancer.

The chain employs TRBV5-1 and TRBJ1-4, with D maybe TRBD1 (5 bases). Trimming stripped 1 base from V and 7 bases from J, with 17 bases between. This CDR3 region has 16 residues. Looked up from germline, CDR1 is SGHRS and CDR2 is YFSETQ. CDR3 sequence: CASSLIGEGRGEKLFF. The CDR3 DNA follows: TGCGCCAGCAGCTTGATCGGCGAGGGGCGAGGTGAAAAACTGTTTTTT. Complete variable domain (other parts from reference TRBV5-1 and TRBJ1-4): KAGVTQTPRYLIKTRGQQVTLSCSPISGHRSVSWYQQTPGQGLQFLFEYFSETQRNKGNFPGRFSGRQFSNSRSEMNVSTLELGDSALYLCASSLIGEGRGEKLFFGSGTQLSVL.

J is TRBJ2-1 and V is TRBV12-3 or TRBV12-4; 12 bases fit TRBD2. The CDR3 is 15 residues long. The ends lost 6 bases at V and 2 bases at J; junction bases unmatched: 2. CDR3 amino acids: CASSRTSGTYNEQFF. The DNA of the CDR3 is TGTGCCAGCAGCCGGACTAGCGGGACCTACAATGAGCAGTTCTTC.